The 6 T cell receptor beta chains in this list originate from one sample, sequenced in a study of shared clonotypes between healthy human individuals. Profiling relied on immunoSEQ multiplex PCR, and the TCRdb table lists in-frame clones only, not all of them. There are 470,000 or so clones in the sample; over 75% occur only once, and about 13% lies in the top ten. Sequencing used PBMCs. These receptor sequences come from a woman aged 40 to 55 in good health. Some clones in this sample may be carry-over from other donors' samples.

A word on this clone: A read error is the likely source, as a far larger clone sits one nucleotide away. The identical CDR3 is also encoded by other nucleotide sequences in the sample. CDR3 region: CASDREGYGYTF. For the CDR3, the DNA is TGTGCCAGCGACAGGGAAGGCTATGGCTATACCTTC. The chain uses TRBV2 and TRBJ1-2; 7 bases agree with TRBD1. Germline V CDR1 and CDR2: SNHLY, FYNNEI. The CDR3 extends over 12 amino acids.

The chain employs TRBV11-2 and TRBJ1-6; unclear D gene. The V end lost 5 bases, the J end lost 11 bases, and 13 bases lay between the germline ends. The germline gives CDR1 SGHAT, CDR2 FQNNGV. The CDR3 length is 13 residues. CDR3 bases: TGTGCCAGCAGCGGACCGTTTAGGCCACCCCTCCACTTT. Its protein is CASSGPFRPPLHF.

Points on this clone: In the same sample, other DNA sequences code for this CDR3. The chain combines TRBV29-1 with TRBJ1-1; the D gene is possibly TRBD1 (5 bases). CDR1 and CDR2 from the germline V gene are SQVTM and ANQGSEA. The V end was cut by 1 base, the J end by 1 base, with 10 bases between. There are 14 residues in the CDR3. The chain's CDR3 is CSVEVPGKNTEAFF. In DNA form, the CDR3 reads TGCAGCGTTGAAGTGCCAGGGAAGAACACTGAAGCTTTCTTT. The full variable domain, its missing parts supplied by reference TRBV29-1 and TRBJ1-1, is SAVISQKPSRDICQRGTSLTIQCQVDSQVTMMFWYRQQPGQSLTLIATANQGSEATYESGFVIDKFPISRPNLTFSTLTVSNMSPEDSSIYLCSVEVPGKNTEAFFGQGTRLTVV.

CDR3 in amino acids: CAVGQGANEQYF. The CDR3 DNA is TGTGCCGTGGGACAGGGGGCTAACGAGCAGTACTTC. The chain employs TRBV10-3 and TRBJ2-7; 12 positions agree with TRBD1. This CDR3 comprises 12 residues. V was pared by 11 bases and J by 5 bases, with 4 bases of the junction left unmatched. Germline-derived CDR1 and CDR2 are ENHRY and SYGVKD.

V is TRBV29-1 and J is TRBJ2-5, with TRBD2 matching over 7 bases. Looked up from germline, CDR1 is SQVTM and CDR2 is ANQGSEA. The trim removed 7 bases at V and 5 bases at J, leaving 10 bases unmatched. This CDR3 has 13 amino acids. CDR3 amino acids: CSAKGREWETQYF. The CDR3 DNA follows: TGCAGCGCCAAGGGGCGGGAGTGGGAGACCCAGTACTTC.

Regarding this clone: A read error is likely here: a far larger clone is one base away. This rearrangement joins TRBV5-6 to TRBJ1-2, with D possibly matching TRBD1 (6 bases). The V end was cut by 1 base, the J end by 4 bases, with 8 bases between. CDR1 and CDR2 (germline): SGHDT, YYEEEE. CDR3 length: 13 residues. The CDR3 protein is CASSLKTGYGYTF. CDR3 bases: TGTGCCAGCAGCTTGAAGACAGGCTATGGCTACACCTTC.